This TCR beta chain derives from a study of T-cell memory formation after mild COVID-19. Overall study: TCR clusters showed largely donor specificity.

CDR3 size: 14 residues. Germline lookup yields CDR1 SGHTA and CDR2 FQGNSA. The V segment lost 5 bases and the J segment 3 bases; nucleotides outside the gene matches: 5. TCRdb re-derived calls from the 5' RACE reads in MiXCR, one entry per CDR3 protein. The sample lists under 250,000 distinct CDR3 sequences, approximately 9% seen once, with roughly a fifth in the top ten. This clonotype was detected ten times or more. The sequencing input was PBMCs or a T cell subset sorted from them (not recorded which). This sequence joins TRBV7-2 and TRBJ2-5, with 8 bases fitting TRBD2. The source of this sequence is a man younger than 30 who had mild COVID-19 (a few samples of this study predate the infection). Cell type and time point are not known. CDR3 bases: TGTGCCAGCAGCCAAAATAGCGGGAAAGAGACCCAGTACTTC. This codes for CASSQNSGKETQYF.